This TCR beta chain was recorded in a study of T cells in women clearing cervical HPV infection. Across the whole study: HLA type could not be excluded as a confounder.

All participants had a single incident cervical HPV16 infection, and prevalent HPV16 infections were excluded. This table comes from immunoSEQ multiplex PCR, and its TCRdb copy is limited to in-frame clones, with some not included. Its listing shows about 35,000 clones. For this clone: The CDR3 end is not reached by the read, which stops 3 residues before it; the germline J gene fills it in.

This CDR3 region has 17 residues. V dropped 0 bases and J dropped 1; count of bases not matched to a gene: 0. From germline, CDR1 is KGHSH and CDR2 LQKENI. V is TRBV18 and J is TRBJ2-3; 14 nucleotides match TRBD2. This TCR was sampled from a woman between 18 and 70 years old with a cervical HPV16 infection that either progressed to CIN3+ or cleared (not recorded which). Sequencing input: blood buffy coat. The CDR3 sequence is CASSPPGLAGGTDTQYF. The CDR3 DNA, read in part, is TGTGCCAGCTCACCACCGGGACTAGCGGGGGGCACAGATACG.